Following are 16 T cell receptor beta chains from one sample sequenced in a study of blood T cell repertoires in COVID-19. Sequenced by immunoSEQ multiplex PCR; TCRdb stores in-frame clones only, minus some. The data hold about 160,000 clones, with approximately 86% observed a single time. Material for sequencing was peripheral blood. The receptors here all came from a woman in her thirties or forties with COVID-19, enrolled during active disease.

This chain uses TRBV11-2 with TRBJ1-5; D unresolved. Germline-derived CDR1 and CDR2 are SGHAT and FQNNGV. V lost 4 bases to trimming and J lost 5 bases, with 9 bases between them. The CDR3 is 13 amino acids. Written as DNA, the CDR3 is TGTGCCAGCAGCTCCACGGTGGATCAGCCCCAGCATTTT. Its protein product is CASSSTVDQPQHF.

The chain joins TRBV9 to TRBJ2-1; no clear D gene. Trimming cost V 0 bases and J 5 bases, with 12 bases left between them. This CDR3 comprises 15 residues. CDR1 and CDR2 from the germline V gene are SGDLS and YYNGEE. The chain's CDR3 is CASSVGALPHNEQFF. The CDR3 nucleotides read TGTGCCAGCAGCGTAGGGGCCTTACCCCACAATGAGCAGTTCTTC.

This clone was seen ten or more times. In nucleotides, the CDR3 is TGTGCCAGCCTCCAGCGGGGAAACGAGCAGTACGTC. Its translation is CASLQRGNEQYV. J is TRBJ2-7 and V is TRBV7-3, with 7 bases lining up with TRBD2. With 8 bases clipped from V and 5 bases from J, the junction kept 6 bases outside the gene matches. This CDR3 spans 12 amino acids. The germline V gene encodes CDR1 SGHTA and CDR2 FQGTGA.

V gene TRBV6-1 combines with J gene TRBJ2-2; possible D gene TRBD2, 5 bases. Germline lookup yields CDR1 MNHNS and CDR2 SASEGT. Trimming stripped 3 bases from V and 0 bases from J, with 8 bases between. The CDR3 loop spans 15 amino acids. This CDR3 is CASSDWGANTGELFF. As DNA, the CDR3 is TGTGCCAGCAGTGATTGGGGAGCGAACACCGGGGAGCTGTTTTTT.

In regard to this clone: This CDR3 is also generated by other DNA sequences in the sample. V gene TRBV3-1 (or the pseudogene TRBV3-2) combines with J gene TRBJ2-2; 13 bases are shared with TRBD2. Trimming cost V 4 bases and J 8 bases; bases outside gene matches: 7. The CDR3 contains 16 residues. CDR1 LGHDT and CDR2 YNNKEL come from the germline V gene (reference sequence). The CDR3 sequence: CASSLRLAGGTGELFF. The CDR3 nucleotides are TGTGCCAGCAGCCTTAGACTAGCGGGGGGAACAGGGGAGCTGTTTTTT.

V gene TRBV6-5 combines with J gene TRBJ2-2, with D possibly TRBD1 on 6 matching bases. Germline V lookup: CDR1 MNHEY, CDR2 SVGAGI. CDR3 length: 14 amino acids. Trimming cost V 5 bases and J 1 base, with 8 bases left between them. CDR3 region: CASSKTGNTGELFF. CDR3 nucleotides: TGTGCCAGCAGTAAGACAGGGAACACCGGGGAGCTGTTTTTT.

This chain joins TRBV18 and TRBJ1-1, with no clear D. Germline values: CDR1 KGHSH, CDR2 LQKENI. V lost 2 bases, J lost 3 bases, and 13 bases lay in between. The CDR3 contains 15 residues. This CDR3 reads CASSPSLGPDTEAFF. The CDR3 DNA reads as TGTGCCAGCTCACCATCATTGGGCCCCGACACTGAAGCTTTCTTT. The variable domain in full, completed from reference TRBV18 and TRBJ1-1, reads NAGVMQNPRHLVRRRGQEARLRCSPMKGHSHVYWYRQLPEEGLKFMVYLQKENIIDESGMPKERFSAEFPKEGPSILRIQQVVRGDSAAYFCASSPSLGPDTEAFFGQGTRLTVV.

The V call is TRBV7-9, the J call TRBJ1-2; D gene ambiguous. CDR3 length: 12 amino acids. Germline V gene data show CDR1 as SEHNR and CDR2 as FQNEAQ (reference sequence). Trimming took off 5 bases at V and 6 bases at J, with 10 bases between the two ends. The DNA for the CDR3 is TGTGCCAGCAGCCCCGCCCTAGATGGCTACACCTTC. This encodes CASSPALDGYTF.

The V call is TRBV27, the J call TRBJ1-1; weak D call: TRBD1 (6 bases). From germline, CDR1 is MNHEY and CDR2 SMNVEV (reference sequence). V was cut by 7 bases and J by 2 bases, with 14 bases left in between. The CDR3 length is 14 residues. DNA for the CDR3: TGTGCCAGCAATTGGCTTGGGGGCAACACTGAAGCTTTCTTT. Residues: CASNWLGGNTEAFF.

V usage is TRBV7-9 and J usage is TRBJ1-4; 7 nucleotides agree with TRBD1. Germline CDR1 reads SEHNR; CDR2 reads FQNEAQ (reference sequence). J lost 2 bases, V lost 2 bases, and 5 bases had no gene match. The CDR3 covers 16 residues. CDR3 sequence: CASSLRGQITNEKLFF. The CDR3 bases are TGTGCCAGCAGCTTAAGGGGACAGATCACTAATGAAAAACTGTTTTTT.

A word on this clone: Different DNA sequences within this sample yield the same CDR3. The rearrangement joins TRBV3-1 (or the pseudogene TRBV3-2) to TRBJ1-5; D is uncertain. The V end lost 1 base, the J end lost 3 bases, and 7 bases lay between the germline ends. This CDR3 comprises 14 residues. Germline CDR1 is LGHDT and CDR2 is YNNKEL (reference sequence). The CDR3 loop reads CASSQAGYNQPQHF. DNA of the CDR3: TGTGCCAGCAGCCAAGCGGGATACAATCAGCCCCAGCATTTT.

As DNA, the CDR3 is TGTGCCAGCAGTTTAGCCAGGGGATTCATCGGGGAGCTGTTTTTT. Its protein is CASSLARGFIGELFF. V and J are TRBV27 and TRBJ2-2, with a weak D call TRBD1 (6 bases). With 2 bases removed from V and 7 bases from J, the gap between germline ends came to 14 bases. There are 15 residues in the CDR3. Germline V gene lookup returns CDR1 MNHEY and CDR2 SMNVEV (reference sequence).

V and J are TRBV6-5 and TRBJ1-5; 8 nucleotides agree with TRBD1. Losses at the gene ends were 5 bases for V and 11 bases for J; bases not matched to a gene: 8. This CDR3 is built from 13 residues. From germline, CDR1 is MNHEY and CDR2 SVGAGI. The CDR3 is CASSPDRGVTQHF. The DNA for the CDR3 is TGTGCCAGCAGTCCAGACAGGGGTGTCACCCAGCATTTT.

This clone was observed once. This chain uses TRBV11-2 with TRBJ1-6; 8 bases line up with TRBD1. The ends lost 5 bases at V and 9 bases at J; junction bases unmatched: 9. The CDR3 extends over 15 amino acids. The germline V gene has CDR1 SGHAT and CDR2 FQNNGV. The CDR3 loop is CASSPGPGGFSPLHF. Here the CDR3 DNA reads TGTGCCAGCAGCCCCGGGCCAGGGGGCTTTTCACCCCTCCACTTT.

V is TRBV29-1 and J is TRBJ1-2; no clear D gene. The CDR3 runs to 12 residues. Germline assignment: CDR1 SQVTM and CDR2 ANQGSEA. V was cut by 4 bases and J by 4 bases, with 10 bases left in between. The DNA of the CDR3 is TGCAGCGTTGCCAGGCGGGGCTATGGCTACACCTTC. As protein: CSVARRGYGYTF.

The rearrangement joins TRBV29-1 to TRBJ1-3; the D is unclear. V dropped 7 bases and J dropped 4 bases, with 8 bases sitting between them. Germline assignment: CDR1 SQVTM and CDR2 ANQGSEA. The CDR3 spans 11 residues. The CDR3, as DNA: TGCAGCGCCAGAAACGGAAACACCATATATTTT. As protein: CSARNGNTIYF.